These 25 T cell receptor beta chains were sequenced from one sample in a study of T cell repertoires in cytomegalovirus infection. TCRdb reanalysed the reads using MiXCR and keeps one entry per CDR3 protein. Of some 390,000 distinct CDR3 sequences detected, roughly 18% appear once; the ten largest clones hold roughly 8.7%. The sequenced sample consisted of PBMCs. The source of these receptors is a human donor in good health (CMV status not recorded). Some clones in this sample may be carry-over from other donors' samples.

A note on this clonotype: A much more abundant neighbour one base away suggests this may be a read error. The chain is built from TRBV7-8 and TRBJ1-1, with D possibly TRBD1 on 6 matching bases. The length of the CDR3 is 14 residues. V lost 2 bases to trimming and J lost 4 bases, with 11 bases between them. Germline V gene data show CDR1 as SGHVS and CDR2 as FQNEAQ. DNA for the CDR3: TGTGCCAGCAGCTTATACAGGGAGGCCACTGAAGCTTTCTTT. This translates into CASSLYREATEAFF. Full variable domain (remainder filled in from reference TRBV7-8 and TRBJ1-1): GAGVSQSPRYKVAKRGQDVALRCDPISGHVSLFWYQQALGQGPEFLTYFQNEAQLDKSGLPSDRFFAERPEGSVSTLKIQRTQQEDSAVYLCASSLYREATEAFFGQGTRLTVV.

This clonotype was detected many times. The chain combines TRBV7-8 with TRBJ2-7; D may be TRBD2 (5 bases). Between the trimmed V and J ends, which lost 1 base and 2 bases, there was a span of 15 bases. This CDR3 has 16 amino acids. CDR1 is SGHVS, CDR2 FQNEAQ, per germline. The CDR3 nucleotides read TGTGCCAGCAGCTTAGGGGTGGGCGGGTTTACCTACGAGCAGTACTTC. Translating gives CASSLGVGGFTYEQYF. Based on the CDR3 plus reference TRBV7-8 and TRBJ2-7, the full variable domain is GAGVSQSPRYKVAKRGQDVALRCDPISGHVSLFWYQQALGQGPEFLTYFQNEAQLDKSGLPSDRFFAERPEGSVSTLKIQRTQQEDSAVYLCASSLGVGGFTYEQYFGPGTRLTVT.

The chain combines TRBV5-1 with TRBJ1-5, with D possibly matching TRBD1 (5 bases). Germline V gives CDR1 SGHRS, CDR2 YFSETQ. This CDR3 is built from 14 residues. Trimming left V 4 bases short and J 4 bases short, with 12 bases between. The CDR3 sequence: CASSPAGGNQPQHF. The CDR3, as DNA: TGCGCCAGCAGCCCCGCTGGGGGGAATCAGCCCCAGCATTTT.

This clonotype showed up just a few times. The chain uses TRBV19 and TRBJ2-2, with a tentative D call TRBD2 (6 bases). The CDR3 loop spans 14 amino acids. The germline V gene has CDR1 LNHDA and CDR2 SQIVND (reference sequence). Trimming removed 1 base at V and 5 bases at J, with 8 bases between. The DNA for the CDR3 is TGTGCCAGTAGTATAGTCGGGGGAACCGGGGAGCTGTTTTTT. Protein sequence: CASSIVGGTGELFF.

The sample holds a few counts of this clonotype. The chain recombines TRBV28 with TRBJ2-3, with D perhaps matching TRBD1 (5 bases). This CDR3 has 13 amino acids. Trimming cost V 6 bases and J 0 bases, with 7 bases left between them. In germline, CDR1 is MDHEN, CDR2 SYDVKM. Here the CDR3 reads CASSRVSTDTQYF. CDR3 coding DNA: TGTGCCAGCAGCAGGGTTAGCACAGATACGCAGTATTTT.

The chain has TRBV7-7 and TRBJ2-7, with TRBD2 as a possible D gene (5 bases). CDR3 length equals 11 residues. Looked up from germline, CDR1 is SSHAT and CDR2 is FNYEAQ (reference sequence). Trimming removed 8 bases at V and 8 bases at J, with 13 bases between. CDR3 DNA sequence: TGTGCCAGCGGCCCCGGGAACCAGCAGTACTTC. It codes for CASGPGNQQYF.

This clonotype came up many times. This sequence joins TRBV19 and TRBJ1-1; D not certain. Trimming took 3 bases from V and 6 from J, leaving 8 bases between them. The CDR3 sequence is 12 residues long. The germline V gene encodes CDR1 LNHDA and CDR2 SQIVND (reference sequence). DNA of the CDR3: TGTGCCAGTAGTATTGGAGGGTCTGAAGCTTTCTTT. Translated: CASSIGGSEAFF. Supplemented by reference TRBV19 and TRBJ1-1, the full variable domain reads DGGITQSPKYLFRKEGQNVTLSCEQNLNHDAMYWYRQDPGQGLRLIYYSQIVNDFQKGDIAEGYSVSREKKESFPLTVTSAQKNPTAFYLCASSIGGSEAFFGQGTRLTVV.

This sequence joins TRBV6-2 or TRBV6-3 and TRBJ2-3, with no clear D. The CDR3 covers 17 residues. Germline-derived CDR1 and CDR2 are MNHEY and SVGEGT. Trimming pared 0 bases from V and 0 bases from J, leaving 13 bases between. The CDR3 sequence: CASSYSIVLRSTDTQYF. DNA of the CDR3: TGTGCCAGCAGTTACTCGATTGTCCTCCGAAGCACAGATACGCAGTATTTT.

The table lists this clonotype with a few counts. The chain uses TRBV6-2 or TRBV6-3 and TRBJ2-1, with 7 nucleotides matching TRBD2. V dropped 5 bases and J dropped 7; count of bases not matched to a gene: 17. The CDR3 contains 17 residues. Looked up from germline, CDR1 is MNHEY and CDR2 is SVGEGT. This CDR3 is CASSVALSGIPRNEQFF. Written as DNA, the CDR3 is TGTGCCAGCAGTGTCGCCCTAAGCGGGATCCCCAGGAATGAGCAGTTCTTC.

This clonotype was seen a few times. The chain links TRBV12-5 to TRBJ1-6; D ambiguous. CDR3 length: 13 residues. Trimming shortened V by 2 bases and J by 8 bases, and 7 bases separated the two germline ends. Germline V gene data show CDR1 as LGHNT and CDR2 as FRNRAP. CDR3 DNA sequence: TGTGCTAGTGGTTTGTCTCCCGATTCACCCCTCCACTTT. It translates to CASGLSPDSPLHF. Variable domain in full (rest from reference TRBV12-5 and TRBJ1-6): DARVTQTPRHKVTEMGQEVTMRCQPILGHNTVFWYRQTMMQGLELLAYFRNRAPLDDSGMPKDRFSAEMPDATLATLKIQPSEPRDSAVYFCASGLSPDSPLHFGNGTRLTVT.

A few counts support this clonotype. The chain has TRBV13 and TRBJ2-1; D is ambiguous. Germline V CDR1 and CDR2: PRHDT, FYEKMQ (reference sequence). Trimming left V 4 bases short and J 6 bases short, with 13 bases between. CDR3 length: 14 residues. Written as DNA, the CDR3 is TGTGCCAGCAGCTCTATCGCGGAAGCCAATGAGCAGTTCTTC. Its translation: CASSSIAEANEQFF.

V gene TRBV6-5 combines with J gene TRBJ2-5, with D perhaps given as TRBD1 or TRBD2 (6 bases each). The germline V gene encodes CDR1 MNHEY and CDR2 SVGAGI. This CDR3 has 15 residues. With 5 bases removed from V and 7 bases from J, the gap between germline ends came to 20 bases. This CDR3 reads CASSPGGLGGSTQYF. Written as DNA, the CDR3 is TGTGCCAGCAGTCCAGGCGGGCTAGGGGGGTCGACCCAGTACTTC.

This clonotype was seen at least ten times. The V call is TRBV7-2, the J call TRBJ1-5; D is uncertain. The CDR3 totals 14 residues. Germline values: CDR1 SGHTA, CDR2 FQGNSA. Trimming pared 0 bases from V and 6 bases from J, leaving 9 bases between. Written as DNA, the CDR3 is TGTGCCAGCAGCTTAGCTGGGTTCGGTCAGCCCCAGCATTTT. Amino acid sequence: CASSLAGFGQPQHF. The full variable domain, in which reference TRBV7-2 and TRBJ1-5 provide the parts outside the CDR3, is GAGVSQSPSNKVTEKGKDVELRCDPISGHTALYWYRQSLGQGLEFLIYFQGNSAPDKSGLPSDRFSAERTGGSVSTLTIQRTQQEDSAVYLCASSLAGFGQPQHFGDGTRLSIL.

The gene calls are TRBV7-6 and TRBJ1-2; D is unresolved. Germline V CDR1 and CDR2: SGHVS, FNYEAQ. V was shortened by 1 base and J by 8 bases, with 11 bases between the two germline ends. This CDR3 has 13 amino acids. The CDR3 region has the DNA TGTGCCAGCAGCTTAGTCGGGGATTCCGGCTACACCTTC. This translates into CASSLVGDSGYTF.

This clonotype was detected many times. The chain combines TRBV12-3 or TRBV12-4 with TRBJ1-1, with 7 bases fitting TRBD1. V lost 3 bases, J lost 1 base, and 8 bases stayed unmatched. The CDR3 consists of 16 residues. CDR3 bases: TGTGCCAGCAGTTTCGAAGTAGGGGGCCGGAACACTGAAGCTTTCTTT. Its translation is CASSFEVGGRNTEAFF.

The rearrangement uses TRBV5-4 and TRBJ1-3, with D tentatively TRBD1 (5 bases). The V gene lost 1 base and the J gene lost 4 bases, with 9 bases spanning the gap. In germline, CDR1 is SGHNT, CDR2 YYREEE (reference sequence). The CDR3 is made up of 14 amino acids. The CDR3 protein is CASSLLDSGNTIYF. The CDR3 bases are TGTGCCAGCAGCTTGTTAGACAGCGGAAACACCATATATTTT.

The chain couples TRBV11-2 to TRBJ1-4, with 9 bases matching TRBD1. The CDR3 is made up of 15 amino acids. The V gene's germline CDR1 is SGHAT and CDR2 FQNNGV. With V trimmed by 7 bases and J by 8 bases, 11 bases remained unmatched. The CDR3 protein is CASNPGQGIVEKLFF. The CDR3 region has the DNA TGTGCCAGCAACCCGGGACAGGGAATAGTGGAAAAACTGTTTTTT.

This CDR3 is CAISEPVGGAADTQYF. CDR3 coding DNA: TGTGCCATCAGTGAGCCGGTCGGGGGGGCGGCAGATACGCAGTATTTT. The chain combines TRBV10-3 with TRBJ2-3; 8 nucleotides agree with TRBD2. The CDR3 is 16 residues long. The germline gives CDR1 ENHRY, CDR2 SYGVKD. Losses at the gene ends were 2 bases for V and 4 bases for J; bases not matched to a gene: 8.

The chain carries TRBV19 and TRBJ2-5; a possible D gene is TRBD2 (6 bases). Trimming took off 5 bases at V and 5 bases at J, with 15 bases between the two ends. The CDR3 has 14 residues. Germline CDR1 reads LNHDA; CDR2 reads SQIVND (reference sequence). The CDR3 bases are TGTGCCAGTAGTCCGGGACTCAACCGGGAGACCCAGTACTTC. It codes for CASSPGLNRETQYF. Based on the CDR3 plus reference TRBV19 and TRBJ2-5, the full variable domain is DGGITQSPKYLFRKEGQNVTLSCEQNLNHDAMYWYRQDPGQGLRLIYYSQIVNDFQKGDIAEGYSVSREKKESFPLTVTSAQKNPTAFYLCASSPGLNRETQYFGPGTRLLVL.

The chain links TRBV6-2 or TRBV6-3 to TRBJ2-3; no firm D call. Germline V gene sequence: CDR1 MNHEY, CDR2 SVGEGT. Trimming shortened V by 7 bases and J by 3 bases, and 20 bases separated the two germline ends. This CDR3 is 16 amino acids long. CDR3 sequence: CASTPRAVPGTDTQYF. For the CDR3, the DNA is TGTGCCAGCACTCCAAGGGCGGTCCCTGGTACAGATACGCAGTATTTT.

The CDR3 here is CASSPSNSHPQYF. In DNA form, the CDR3 reads TGTGCCAGCAGCCCAAGCAACTCCCATCCGCAGTATTTT. The chain carries TRBV7-2 and TRBJ2-3; D is ambiguous. The CDR3 has 13 residues. V lost 5 bases, J lost 10 bases, and 16 bases lay in between. The germline V gene has CDR1 SGHTA and CDR2 FQGNSA.

This clonotype has at least ten counts. V usage is TRBV7-8 and J usage is TRBJ1-1, with D unresolved. The CDR3 runs to 13 residues. V lost 5 bases, J lost 7 bases, and 14 bases lay in between. Germline V CDR1 and CDR2: SGHVS, FQNEAQ. In DNA form, the CDR3 reads TGTGCCAGCAGCACGGGAGCAGTCAATGAAGCTTTCTTT. Its protein is CASSTGAVNEAFF.

This clonotype has more than one count but fewer than ten. The chain is built from TRBV7-2 and TRBJ2-3; TRBD1 is a possible D gene (6 bases). Germline V gives CDR1 SGHTA, CDR2 FQGNSA. Trimming removed 1 base from V and 4 bases from J, with 12 bases in between. The CDR3 length is 15 residues. The CDR3 protein is CASSLGTVKADTQYF. The CDR3 DNA sequence: TGTGCCAGCAGCTTAGGGACAGTCAAGGCAGATACGCAGTATTTT.

The sample holds a few counts of this clonotype. The rearrangement uses TRBV20-1 and TRBJ2-3; a possible D gene is TRBD1 (5 bases). The germline CDR1 and CDR2 sequences are DFQATT and SNEGSKA (reference sequence). The length of the CDR3 is 11 residues. V lost 8 bases to trimming and J lost 6 bases, with 12 bases between them. The CDR3 DNA follows: TGCAGTCTCAGGGTTCTCGATACGCAGTATTTT. As protein: CSLRVLDTQYF.

This clonotype was detected ten times or more. The rearrangement links TRBV7-2 to TRBJ1-4, with unresolved D. The germline CDR1 and CDR2 sequences are SGHTA and FQGNSA. V shed 5 bases and J shed 0 bases, with 7 bases lying between them. There are 14 residues in the CDR3. The CDR3 is CASSMETTNEKLFF. The CDR3 DNA is TGTGCCAGCAGCATGGAGACAACTAATGAAAAACTGTTTTTT. Full variable domain (missing parts from reference TRBV7-2 and TRBJ1-4): GAGVSQSPSNKVTEKGKDVELRCDPISGHTALYWYRQSLGQGLEFLIYFQGNSAPDKSGLPSDRFSAERTGGSVSTLTIQRTQQEDSAVYLCASSMETTNEKLFFGSGTQLSVL.